The 10 T cell receptor beta chains presented below share a single source sample, sequenced in a study of T cell responses to AZD1222 COVID-19 vaccine. Generated by immunoSEQ multiplex PCR, the TCRdb table keeps only in-frame clones and is missing some. Of 150,000 to 200,000 clones listed, roughly 92% are singletons. The sample here was peripheral blood, taken on day 0 of AZD1222 vaccination. These receptors were obtained from an adult in good health.

This clone was recorded only once. The chain employs TRBV3-1 (or the pseudogene TRBV3-2) and TRBJ1-2; possible D gene TRBD1, 6 bases. This CDR3 is 13 amino acids long. Trimming cost V 8 bases and J 5 bases, with 15 bases left between them. Germline V gives CDR1 LGHDT, CDR2 YNNKEL (reference sequence). The CDR3 DNA reads as TGTGCCAGCTATTGTACAGGGAGATATGGCTACACCTTC. Protein: CASYCTGRYGYTF.

Here the CDR3 reads CARSLVGRGLQPQHF. The CDR3 coding sequence is TGTGCCAGAAGCTTGGTTGGCAGGGGGCTTCAGCCCCAGCATTTT. V usage is TRBV5-3 and J usage is TRBJ1-5, with TRBD1 matching 8 bases. TRBV5-3 is an open reading frame whose function is uncertain. V lost 0 bases to trimming and J lost 6 bases; unmatched junction nucleotides: 5. This CDR3 comprises 15 residues.

The chain uses TRBV9 and TRBJ1-3; D remains unclear. The V gene lost 4 bases and the J gene lost 0 bases, with 14 bases spanning the gap. The CDR3 runs to 16 residues. From germline, CDR1 is SGDLS and CDR2 YYNGEE. DNA of the CDR3: TGTGCCAGCAGCCCCGCTTCCGGCTTCTCTGGAAACACCATATATTTT. Translated: CASSPASGFSGNTIYF.

This clone has just one count. The V and J genes are TRBV10-3 and TRBJ2-2, with 8 nucleotides matching TRBD1. CDR1 is ENHRY, CDR2 SYGVKD, per germline. The CDR3 is 14 amino acids. Trimming at V came to 5 bases and at J to 5 bases, leaving 4 bases not matched to a gene. CDR3 coding DNA: TGTGCCATCAGTAGGACAGGGTGGACCGGGGAGCTGTTTTTT. This encodes CAISRTGWTGELFF.

The chain couples TRBV29-1 to TRBJ2-1; TRBD1 matches at 8 bases. This CDR3 has 15 amino acids. V lost 0 bases and J lost 8; bases outside the gene matches: 9. Germline values: CDR1 SQVTM, CDR2 ANQGSEA. The CDR3: CSVEDPWTGYDEQFF. CDR3 in DNA: TGCAGCGTTGAAGATCCTTGGACAGGGTACGATGAGCAGTTCTTC.

CDR3 in DNA: TGTGCCAGCAGTTCGGGACAGGCTTATGGCTACACCTTC. As protein: CASSSGQAYGYTF. The V gene is TRBV12-3 or TRBV12-4, the J gene TRBJ1-2; 8 positions agree with TRBD1. V was pared by 4 bases and J by 5 bases, with 3 bases of the junction left unmatched. The CDR3 is 13 amino acids.

The sample holds a few counts of this clone. The chain is built from TRBV9 and TRBJ1-2; unclear D gene. The CDR3 loop spans 13 amino acids. The germline V gene encodes CDR1 SGDLS and CDR2 YYNGEE. Trimming stripped 4 bases from V and 7 bases from J, with 14 bases between. The CDR3 spells CASSSTNNGGYTF. The CDR3 bases are TGTGCCAGCAGCTCGACAAATAATGGTGGCTACACCTTC. Based on the CDR3 plus reference TRBV9 and TRBJ1-2, the full variable domain is DSGVTQTPKHLITATGQRVTLRCSPRSGDLSVYWYQQSLDQGLQFLIQYYNGEERAKGNILERFSAQQFPDLHSELNLSSLELGDSALYFCASSSTNNGGYTFGSGTRLTVV.

The CDR3 sequence is CASSLTGDSPLHF. The CDR3 nucleotides read TGTGCCAGCAGTTTAACAGGGGATTCACCCCTCCACTTT. The chain recombines TRBV6-5 with TRBJ1-6, with 7 nucleotides matching TRBD1. V lost 4 bases and J lost 8; bases outside the gene matches: 2. The CDR3 totals 13 residues. Germline V gene sequence: CDR1 MNHEY, CDR2 SVGAGI.

This clone is a singleton in its sample. V usage is TRBV7-8 and J usage is TRBJ2-1; 7 positions match TRBD1. The CDR3 totals 15 residues. Germline V lookup: CDR1 SGHVS, CDR2 FQNEAQ. The V and J ends lost 4 bases and 6 bases, in that order; junction bases with no gene match: 9. The CDR3 loop is CASSYHRGLRNEQFF. CDR3 nucleotide sequence: TGTGCCAGCAGCTATCACAGGGGCCTACGCAATGAGCAGTTCTTC.

V gene TRBV7-9 combines with J gene TRBJ2-1; TRBD1 is a possible D gene (6 bases). CDR1 and CDR2 (germline): SEHNR, FQNEAQ (reference sequence). This CDR3 has 15 residues. V lost 0 bases and J 5 bases, leaving 11 bases between the germline ends. CDR3 nucleotides: TGTGCCAGCAGCTTAGCGCGGACAGAGAACAATGAGCAGTTCTTC. Its protein is CASSLARTENNEQFF.